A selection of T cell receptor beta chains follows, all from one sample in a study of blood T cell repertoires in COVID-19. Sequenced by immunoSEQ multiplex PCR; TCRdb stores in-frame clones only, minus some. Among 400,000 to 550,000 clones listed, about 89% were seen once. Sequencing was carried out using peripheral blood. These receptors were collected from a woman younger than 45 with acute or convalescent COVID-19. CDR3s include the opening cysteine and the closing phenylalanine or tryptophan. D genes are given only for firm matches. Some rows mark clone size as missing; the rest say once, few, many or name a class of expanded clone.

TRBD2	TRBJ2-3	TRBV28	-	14	CASSLIAGADTQYF	TGTGCCAGCAGTTTAATAGCGGGGGCAGATACGCAGTATTTT
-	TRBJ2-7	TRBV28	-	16	CASSLGRTRPTYEQYF	TGTGCCAGCAGTTTGGGCCGGACACGGCCTACCTACGAGCAGTACTTC
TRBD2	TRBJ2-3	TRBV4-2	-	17	CASSQVFGGVITDTQYF	TGTGCCAGCAGCCAAGTGTTCGGGGGGGTAATCACAGATACGCAGTATTTT
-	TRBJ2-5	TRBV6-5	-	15	CASSYSSGIQETQYF	TGTGCCAGCAGTTACTCATCGGGGATCCAAGAGACCCAGTACTTC
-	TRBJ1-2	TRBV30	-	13	CAWNEGEDYGYTF	TGTGCCTGGAATGAGGGGGAAGACTATGGCTACACCTTC
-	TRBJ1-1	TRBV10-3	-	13	CAIRHRERTEAFF	TGTGCCATCAGACACAGGGAGCGCACTGAAGCTTTCTTT
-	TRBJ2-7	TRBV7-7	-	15	CASSLRADPNGEQYF	TGTGCCAGCAGCCTCAGGGCAGACCCCAATGGCGAGCAGTACTTC
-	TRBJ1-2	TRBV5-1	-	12	CASSSTGQGYTF	TGCGCCAGCAGCTCCACCGGACAGGGCTACACCTTC
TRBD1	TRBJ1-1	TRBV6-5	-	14	CASRTGQVNTEAFF	TGTGCCAGCAGGACAGGGCAGGTGAACACTGAAGCTTTCTTT
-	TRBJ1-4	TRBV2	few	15	CASLGNRLGGEKLFF	TGTGCCAGCCTTGGGAATAGGCTCGGAGGGGAAAAACTGTTTTTT
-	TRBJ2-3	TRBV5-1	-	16	CASRSSTGFITDTQYF	TGCGCCAGCAGATCATCGACAGGCTTTATCACAGATACGCAGTATTTT
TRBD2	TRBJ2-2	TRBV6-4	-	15	CASSDEAGGPGELFF	TGTGCCAGCAGTGACGAAGCGGGGGGGCCGGGGGAGCTGTTTTTT
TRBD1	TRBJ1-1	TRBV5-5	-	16	CASSFPGTGGGTEAFF	TGTGCCAGCAGCTTCCCCGGGACAGGGGGAGGTACTGAAGCTTTCTTT
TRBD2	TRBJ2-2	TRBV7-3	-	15	CASSPRLAGVGELFF	TGTGCCAGCAGCCCACGACTAGCGGGGGTCGGGGAGCTGTTTTTT
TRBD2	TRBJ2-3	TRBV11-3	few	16	CASSPGLAGSTDTQYF	TGTGCCAGCAGCCCGGGACTAGCGGGGAGCACAGATACGCAGTATTTT
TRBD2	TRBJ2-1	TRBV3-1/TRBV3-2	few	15	CASSRSSGGLNEQFF	TGTGCCAGCAGCCGTTCTAGCGGGGGGCTCAATGAGCAGTTCTTC
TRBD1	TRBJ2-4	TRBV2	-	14	CASRDRGPKNIQYF	TGTGCCAGCCGGGACAGGGGTCCCAAAAACATTCAGTACTTC
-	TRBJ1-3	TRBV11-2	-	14	CASSLGATGNTIYF	TGTGCCAGCAGCTTAGGGGCTACTGGAAACACCATATATTTT
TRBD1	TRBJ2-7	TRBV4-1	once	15	CASSLGGTGSREQYF	TGCGCCAGCAGCCTCGGGGGGACAGGGAGCCGCGAGCAGTACTTC
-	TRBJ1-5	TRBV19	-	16	CASSQAGVKYNQPQHF	TGTGCCAGTAGCCAGGCAGGGGTAAAATACAATCAGCCCCAGCATTTT
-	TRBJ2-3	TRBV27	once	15	CASPQGWASTDTQYF	TGTGCCAGTCCGCAGGGCTGGGCTAGCACAGATACGCAGTATTTT
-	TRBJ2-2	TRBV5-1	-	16	CASSLGLPTGAGELFF	TGCGCCAGCAGTCTTGGTCTCCCCACCGGTGCCGGGGAGCTGTTTTTT
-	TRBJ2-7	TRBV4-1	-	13	CASSQVVPYEQYF	TGCGCCAGCAGCCAAGTAGTTCCCTACGAGCAGTACTTC
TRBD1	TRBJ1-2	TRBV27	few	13	CASSRDRGSGYTF	TGTGCCAGCAGTCGGGACAGGGGAAGTGGCTACACCTTC
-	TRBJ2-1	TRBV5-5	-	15	CASSPTERSYNEQFF	TGTGCCAGCAGTCCGACAGAACGCTCCTACAATGAGCAGTTCTTC
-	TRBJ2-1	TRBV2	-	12	CAGGAVYNEQFF	TGTGCCGGCGGGGCGGTTTACAATGAGCAGTTCTTC
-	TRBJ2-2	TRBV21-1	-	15	CASSKGQDDTGELFF	TGTGCCAGCAGCAAAGGACAGGACGACACCGGGGAGCTGTTTTTT
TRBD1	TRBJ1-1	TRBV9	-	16	CASSPRTGQGYTEAFF	TGTGCCAGCAGCCCAAGGACGGGACAGGGTTACACTGAAGCTTTCTTT
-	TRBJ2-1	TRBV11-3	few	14	CASSSPRGDNEQFF	TGTGCCAGCAGCTCGCCCAGGGGAGACAATGAGCAGTTCTTC
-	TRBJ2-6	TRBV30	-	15	CAWSVSGTGANVLTF	TGTGCCTGGAGTGTATCGGGTACTGGGGCCAACGTCCTGACTTTC
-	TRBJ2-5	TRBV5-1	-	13	CASSLGLEETQYF	TGCGCCAGCAGCTTGGGCTTAGAAGAGACCCAGTACTTC
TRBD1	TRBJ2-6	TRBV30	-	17	CAWSKGTGPSGANVLTF	TGTGCCTGGAGCAAGGGGACAGGTCCCTCTGGGGCCAACGTCCTGACTTTC
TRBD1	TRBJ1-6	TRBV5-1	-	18	CASSLGSGQGRIWSPLHF	TGCGCCAGCAGCTTGGGGTCCGGACAGGGAAGAATTTGGTCACCCCTCCACTTT
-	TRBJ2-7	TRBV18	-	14	CASSAASGTYEQYF	TGTGCCAGCTCAGCGGCCTCTGGGACTTACGAGCAGTACTTC
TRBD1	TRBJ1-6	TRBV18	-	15	CASSPYPGGASPLHF	TGTGCCAGCTCACCATATCCAGGGGGCGCTTCACCCCTCCACTTT
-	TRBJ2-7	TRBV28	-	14	CASSFSGSGYEQYF	TGTGCCAGCAGTTTCTCGGGCAGCGGCTACGAGCAGTACTTC
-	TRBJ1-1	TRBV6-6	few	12	CASYRRSIEAFF	TGTGCCAGCTACCGGAGGTCCATCGAAGCTTTCTTT
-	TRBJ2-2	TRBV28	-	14	CASSLQRRTGELFF	TGTGCCAGCAGTTTACAAAGGAGAACCGGGGAGCTGTTTTTT
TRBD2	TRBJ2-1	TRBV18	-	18	CASSLGGGAYIDNNEQFF	TGTGCCAGCTCCCTAGGCGGGGGGGCCTACATCGATAACAATGAGCAGTTCTTC
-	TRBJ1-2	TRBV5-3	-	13	CARSLETGDDYTF	TGTGCCAGAAGCTTGGAGACAGGAGACGACTACACCTTC
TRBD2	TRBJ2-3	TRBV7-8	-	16	CASSLEAGAYTDTQYF	TGTGCCAGCAGCCTAGAAGCGGGGGCGTACACAGATACGCAGTATTTT
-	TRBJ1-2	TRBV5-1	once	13	CASSLVPGDGYTF	TGCGCCAGCAGCTTGGTTCCGGGGGATGGCTACACCTTC
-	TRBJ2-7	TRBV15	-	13	CATSREVGQKQYF	TGTGCCACCAGCAGAGAGGTTGGACAGAAGCAGTACTTC
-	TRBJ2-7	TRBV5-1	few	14	CASSFRINSGEQYF	TGCGCCAGCAGCTTCCGGATCAACTCGGGCGAGCAGTACTTC
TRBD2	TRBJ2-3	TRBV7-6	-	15	CASSLGGGNTDTQYF	TGTGCCAGCAGCTTAGGCGGGGGAAACACAGATACGCAGTATTTT
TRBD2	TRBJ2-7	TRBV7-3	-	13	CASSFGLAYEQYF	TGTGCCAGCAGCTTCGGACTAGCGTACGAGCAGTACTTC
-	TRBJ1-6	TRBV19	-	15	CASSPGQIQHSPLHF	TGTGCCAGTAGTCCGGGACAAATTCAGCACTCACCCCTCCACTTT
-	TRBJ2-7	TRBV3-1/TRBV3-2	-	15	CASSQATSKPYEQYF	TGTGCCAGCAGCCAAGCGACATCTAAGCCCTACGAGCAGTACTTC
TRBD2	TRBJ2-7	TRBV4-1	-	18	CASSQERLAGTRSYEQYF	TGCGCCAGCAGCCAAGAACGGCTAGCGGGGACGCGATCCTACGAGCAGTACTTC
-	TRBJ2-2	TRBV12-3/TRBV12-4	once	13	CASSLSSTGELFF	TGTGCCAGCAGCCTAAGTTCCACCGGGGAGCTGTTTTTT